This T cell receptor (beta chain) was sequenced in a study of blood T cell repertoires in COVID-19. Study overall: Sites across the United States, Italy and Spain contributed samples from acute and convalescent COVID-19. The analysed material was cDNA or gDNA that came from T cells, B-cell-depleted T cells, or PBMCs.

The ends were cut back, 7 bases at V and 1 base at J, with 16 bases in the middle. The CDR3 totals 15 residues. Per the germline V gene, CDR1 is SGHAT and CDR2 is FQDESV (reference sequence). Under the authors' procedure: Reference gene primer amplification yielded estimated nucleated cell counts. This table comes from immunoSEQ multiplex PCR, and its TCRdb copy is limited to in-frame clones, with some not included. The V and J calls and the clone size are those of that table, but D and trimming were determined from the DNA. The sample lists approximately 220,000 clones; approximately 88% were seen once.

This receptor was taken from a man aged 40-50 years with acute or convalescent COVID-19. J is TRBJ1-1 and V is TRBV11-1, with D possibly matching TRBD1 (5 bases). Sequencing was done on a sample of peripheral blood. The CDR3 reads CASTPGGRPNTEAFF. The DNA of the CDR3 is TGTGCCAGCACCCCGGGGGGACGACCGAACACTGAAGCTTTCTTT.